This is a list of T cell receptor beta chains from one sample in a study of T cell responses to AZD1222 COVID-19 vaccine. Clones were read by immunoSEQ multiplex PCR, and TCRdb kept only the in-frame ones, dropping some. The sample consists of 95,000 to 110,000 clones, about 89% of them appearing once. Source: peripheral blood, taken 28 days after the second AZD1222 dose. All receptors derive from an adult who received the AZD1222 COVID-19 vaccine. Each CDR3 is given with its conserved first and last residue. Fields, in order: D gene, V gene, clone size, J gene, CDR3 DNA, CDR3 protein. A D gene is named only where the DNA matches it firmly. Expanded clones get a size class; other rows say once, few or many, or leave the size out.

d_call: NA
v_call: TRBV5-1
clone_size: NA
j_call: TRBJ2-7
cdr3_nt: TGCGCCAGCAGCTTACAGGGCAGCTCCTACGAGCAGTACTTC
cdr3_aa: CASSLQGSSYEQYF

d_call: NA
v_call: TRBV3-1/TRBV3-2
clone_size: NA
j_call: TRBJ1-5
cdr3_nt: TGTGCCAGCAGGGGGAAGGGGTCGGATCAGCCCCAGCATTTT
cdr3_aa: CASRGKGSDQPQHF

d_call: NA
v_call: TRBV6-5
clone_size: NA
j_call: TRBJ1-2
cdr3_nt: TGTGCCAGCAAGAGGCAGGACTATGGCTACACCTTC
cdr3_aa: CASKRQDYGYTF

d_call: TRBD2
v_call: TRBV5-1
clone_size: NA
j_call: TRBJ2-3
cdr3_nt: TGCGCCAGCAGGAGTAACTGGGGGGGATCCACAGATACGCAGTATTTT
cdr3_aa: CASRSNWGGSTDTQYF

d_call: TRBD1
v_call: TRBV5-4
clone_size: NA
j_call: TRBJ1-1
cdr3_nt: TGTGCCAGCAGCGCACCAAACAGGGGAGCTTTCTTT
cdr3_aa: CASSAPNRGAFF

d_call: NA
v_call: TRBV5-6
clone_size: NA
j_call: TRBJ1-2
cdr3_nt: TGTGCCAGCAGTTCAACACTAATCGGGGGCTACACCTTC
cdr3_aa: CASSSTLIGGYTF

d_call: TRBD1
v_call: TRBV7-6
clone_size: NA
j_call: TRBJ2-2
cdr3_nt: TGTGCCAGCAGCCCAAGACAGGGGTTCAACACCGGGGAGCTGTTTTTT
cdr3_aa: CASSPRQGFNTGELFF

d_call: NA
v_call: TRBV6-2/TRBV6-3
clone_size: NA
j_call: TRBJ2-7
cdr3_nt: TGTGCCAGCAGCGGAGGCTACGAGCAGTACTTC
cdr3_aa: CASSGGYEQYF

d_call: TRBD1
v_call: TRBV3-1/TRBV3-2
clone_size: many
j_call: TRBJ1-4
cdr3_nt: TGTGCCAGCACCCCCGGGACAGGTGATGAAAAACTGTTTTTT
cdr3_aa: CASTPGTGDEKLFF

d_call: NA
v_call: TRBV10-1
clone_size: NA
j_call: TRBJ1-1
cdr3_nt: TGCGCCAGCAGCGCCACAGTGAACACTGAAGCTTTCTTT
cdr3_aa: CASSATVNTEAFF

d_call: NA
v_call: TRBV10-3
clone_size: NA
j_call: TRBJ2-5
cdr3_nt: TGTGCCATCAGTGAGTCGAGTGAGACCCAGTACTTC
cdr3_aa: CAISESSETQYF

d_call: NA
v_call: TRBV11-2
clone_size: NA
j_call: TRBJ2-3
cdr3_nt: TGTGCCAGCAGCTCCCAGACTGTACCTAGCACAGATACGCAGTATTTT
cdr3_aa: CASSSQTVPSTDTQYF

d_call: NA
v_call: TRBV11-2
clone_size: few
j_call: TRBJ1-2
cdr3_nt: TGTGCCAGCAGCTTAGGGCAGGCCTACACCTTC
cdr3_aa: CASSLGQAYTF

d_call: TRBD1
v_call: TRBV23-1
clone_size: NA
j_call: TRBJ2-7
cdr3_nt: TGCGCCAGCGTGTCCGGACAGGGGACCCTCGGGCTCTACGAGCAGTACTTC
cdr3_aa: CASVSGQGTLGLYEQYF

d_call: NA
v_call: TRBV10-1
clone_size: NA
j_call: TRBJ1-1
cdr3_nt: TGCGCCAGCTCCCTCGGATCCGAAGCTTTCTTT
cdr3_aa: CASSLGSEAFF

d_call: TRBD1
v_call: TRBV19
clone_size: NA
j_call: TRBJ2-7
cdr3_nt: TGTGCCAGTAGTAAGACTGGGGACAGGAGCTCCTACGAGCAGTACTTC
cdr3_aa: CASSKTGDRSSYEQYF

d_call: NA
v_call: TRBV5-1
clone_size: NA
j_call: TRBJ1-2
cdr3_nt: TGCGCCAGCAGCCGGCGGGGGAGATCCTATGGCTACACCTTC
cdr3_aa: CASSRRGRSYGYTF

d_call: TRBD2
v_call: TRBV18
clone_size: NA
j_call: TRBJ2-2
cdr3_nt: TGTGCCAGCTCACCGAGGACTAGCGGGGGACGTGGGGAGCTGTTTTTT
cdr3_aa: CASSPRTSGGRGELFF

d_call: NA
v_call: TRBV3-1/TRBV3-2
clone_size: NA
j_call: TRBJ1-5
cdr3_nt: TGTGCCAGCAGCCCGTCTCTTAGCAATCAGCCCCAGCATTTT
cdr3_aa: CASSPSLSNQPQHF

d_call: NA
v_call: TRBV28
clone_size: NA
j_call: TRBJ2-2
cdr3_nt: TGTGCCAGCAGTTTAGGGTGGGGGGAGCTGTTTTTT
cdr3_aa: CASSLGWGELFF

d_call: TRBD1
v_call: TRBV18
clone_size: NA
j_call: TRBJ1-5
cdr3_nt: TGTGCCAGCTCACCAAACAGGGGGAGGAATCAGCCCCAGCATTTT
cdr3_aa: CASSPNRGRNQPQHF

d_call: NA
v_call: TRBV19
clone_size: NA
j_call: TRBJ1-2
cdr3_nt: TGTGCCAGTAGTATAGTCAACAGGGACTATGGCTACACCTTC
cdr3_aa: CASSIVNRDYGYTF

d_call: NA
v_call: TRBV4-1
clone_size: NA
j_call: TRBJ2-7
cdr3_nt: TGCGCCAGCAGCCTGGACAGAAGCTACGAGCAGTACTTC
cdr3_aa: CASSLDRSYEQYF

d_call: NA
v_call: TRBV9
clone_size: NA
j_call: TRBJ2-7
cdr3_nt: TGTGCCAGCAGCTTTCGGACTGGGCGCGGCGACGAGCAGTACTTC
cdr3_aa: CASSFRTGRGDEQYF

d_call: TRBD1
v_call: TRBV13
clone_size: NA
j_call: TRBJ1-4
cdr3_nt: TGTGCCAGCAGCGGACGAGGACAGGTTAATGAAAAACTGTTTTTT
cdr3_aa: CASSGRGQVNEKLFF

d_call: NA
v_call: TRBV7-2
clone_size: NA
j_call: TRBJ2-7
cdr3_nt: TGTGCCAGCAGCTTACGGTACGGCTACGAGCAGTACTTC
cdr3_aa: CASSLRYGYEQYF

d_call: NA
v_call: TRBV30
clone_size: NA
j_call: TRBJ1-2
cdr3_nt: TGTGCCTGGAACGAGAGGACCCCTTCTAACTATGGCTACACCTTC
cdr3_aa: CAWNERTPSNYGYTF

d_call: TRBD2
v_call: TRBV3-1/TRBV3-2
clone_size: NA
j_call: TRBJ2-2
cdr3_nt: TGTGCCAGCAGCCCGGGACTAGACCCCGGGGAGCTGTTTTTT
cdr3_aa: CASSPGLDPGELFF

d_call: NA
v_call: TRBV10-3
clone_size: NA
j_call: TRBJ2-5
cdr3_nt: TGTGCCATCAGTGAGCGGTTGGAGGGGACCGGGGAGACCCAGTACTTC
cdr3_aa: CAISERLEGTGETQYF

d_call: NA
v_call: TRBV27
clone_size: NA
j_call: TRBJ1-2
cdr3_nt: TGTGCCAGCAGTCCTTCCCCCGGCCGGGGAAACTATGGCTACACCTTC
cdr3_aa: CASSPSPGRGNYGYTF

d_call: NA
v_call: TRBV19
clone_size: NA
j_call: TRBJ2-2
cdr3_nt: TGTGCCAGTAGTATGGGGAGGACCGGGGAGCTGTTTTTT
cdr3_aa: CASSMGRTGELFF

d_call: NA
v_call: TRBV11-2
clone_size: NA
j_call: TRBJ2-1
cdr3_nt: TGTGCCAGCAGCATGACTCGGGTTGAGCAGTTCTTC
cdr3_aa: CASSMTRVEQFF

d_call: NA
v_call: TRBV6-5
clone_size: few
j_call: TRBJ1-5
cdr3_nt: TGTGCCAGCAGTTACACGTGGGGGGTCGGGCAGCCCCAGCATTTT
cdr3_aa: CASSYTWGVGQPQHF

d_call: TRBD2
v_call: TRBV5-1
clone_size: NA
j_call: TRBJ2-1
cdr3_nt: TGCGCCAGCAGCTTGGTCGGCCGGGAGGGTGAGCAGTTCTTC
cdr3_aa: CASSLVGREGEQFF

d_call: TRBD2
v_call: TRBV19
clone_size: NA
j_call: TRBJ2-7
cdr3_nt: TGTGCCAGTCAAGTGGGACTAACCTACGAGCAGTACTTC
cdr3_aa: CASQVGLTYEQYF

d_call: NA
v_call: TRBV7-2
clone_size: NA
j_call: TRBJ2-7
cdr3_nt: TGTGCCAGCAGCTCCACCACAGGGTTCCTTGCCGAGCAGTACTTC
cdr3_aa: CASSSTTGFLAEQYF

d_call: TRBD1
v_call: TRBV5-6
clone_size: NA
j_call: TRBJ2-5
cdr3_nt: TGTGCCAGCAGCCTACCGGGGACAGGGAGTCGGCAGACCCAGTACTTC
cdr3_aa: CASSLPGTGSRQTQYF

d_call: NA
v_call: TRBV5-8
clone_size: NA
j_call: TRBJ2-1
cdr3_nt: TGTGCCAGCAGGACGTGGGGGGAGAGAGGCGATGAGCAGTTCTTC
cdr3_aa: CASRTWGERGDEQFF

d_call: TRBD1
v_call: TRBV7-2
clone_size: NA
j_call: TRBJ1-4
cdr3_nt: TGTGCCAGCAGCCTCGACAGGGGGAATGAAAAACTGTTTTTT
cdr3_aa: CASSLDRGNEKLFF

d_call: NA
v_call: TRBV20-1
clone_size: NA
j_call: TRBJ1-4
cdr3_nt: TGCAGTGCTAGTCCCGGGACTTCTAATGAAAAACTGTTTTTT
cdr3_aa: CSASPGTSNEKLFF

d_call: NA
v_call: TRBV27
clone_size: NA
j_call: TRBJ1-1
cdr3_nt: TGTGCCAGCAGTGTCCGTGGGGGGCTGAACACTGAAGCTTTCTTT
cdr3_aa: CASSVRGGLNTEAFF

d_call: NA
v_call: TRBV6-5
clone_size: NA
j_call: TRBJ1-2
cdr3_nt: TGTGCCAGCAGCCAAGGGTGGAACTATGGCTACACCTTC
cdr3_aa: CASSQGWNYGYTF

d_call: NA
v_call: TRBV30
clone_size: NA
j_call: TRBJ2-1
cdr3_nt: TGTGCCTGGAGCACGCGGGGGCTGAGCTCCTACAATGAGCAGTTCTTC
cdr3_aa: CAWSTRGLSSYNEQFF

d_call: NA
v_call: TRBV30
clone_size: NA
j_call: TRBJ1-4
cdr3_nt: TGTGCCTGGAGTATGACAGGAAAACTGTTTTTT
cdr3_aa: CAWSMTGKLFF